The 10 T cell receptor beta chains reported below all come from one sample, sequenced in a study of cytotoxic CD8 clonotypes in ibrutinib-treated CLL. Method: immunoSEQ multiplex PCR; TCRdb's copy keeps in-frame clones and lacks some. This sample yields approximately 320,000 clones, of which under 70% are seen a single time; 6.3% belongs to the top ten. The starting material was PBMCs, obtained after 36 months of ibrutinib treatment. These receptor sequences come from a human donor with chronic lymphocytic leukemia.

The CDR3 is CASSQDLRVDGYTF. The CDR3 coding sequence is TGTGCCAGCAGTCAGGACCTCAGGGTCGATGGCTACACCTTC. The chain joins TRBV25-1 to TRBJ1-2; TRBD1 is a possible D gene (5 bases). V lost 5 bases and J 6 bases, leaving 16 bases between the germline ends. CDR1 MGHDK and CDR2 SYGVNS come from the germline V gene. The CDR3 spans 14 residues.

This clone has more than one count but fewer than ten. The J gene is TRBJ2-7, the V gene TRBV7-9; either TRBD1 or TRBD2 may fit D (5 bases each). Germline CDR1 is SEHNR and CDR2 is FQNEAQ (reference sequence). CDR3 length: 14 amino acids. The V end was cut by 3 bases, the J end by 2 bases, with 11 bases between. The CDR3, as DNA: TGTGCCAGCAGCTTTGCAGGGACCACCTACGAGCAGTACTTC. As protein: CASSFAGTTYEQYF.

The chain combines TRBV11-2 with TRBJ2-5; the match to TRBD1 covers 7 bases. Per the germline V gene, CDR1 is SGHAT and CDR2 is FQNNGV. V shed 5 bases, J shed 4 bases, and the junction held 13 bases outside the gene matches. The CDR3 spans 16 residues. The CDR3 nucleotides are TGTGCCAGCAGCGGTAGGGGGACAGTAATTGGAGAGACCCAGTACTTC. This encodes CASSGRGTVIGETQYF. Complete variable domain (other parts from reference TRBV11-2 and TRBJ2-5): EAGVAQSPRYKIIEKRQSVAFWCNPISGHATLYWYQQILGQGPKLLIQFQNNGVVDDSQLPKDRFSAERLKGVDSTLKIQPAKLEDSAVYLCASSGRGTVIGETQYFGPGTRLLVL.

J is TRBJ2-5 and V is TRBV12-5; TRBD2 agrees at 16 bases. The V gene's germline CDR1 is LGHNT and CDR2 FRNRAP. J was trimmed by 2 bases and V by 6 bases; bases with no gene match: 12. CDR3 length: 19 residues. CDR3 bases: TGTGCTAGTGGGCAGGGCTCGGGACTAGCGGGGGGGATACAAGAGACCCAGTACTTC. Protein sequence: CASGQGSGLAGGIQETQYF.

The rearrangement links TRBV29-1 to TRBJ2-4; 7 nucleotides align to TRBD1. V lost 5 bases, J lost 4 bases, and 2 bases stayed unmatched. This CDR3 comprises 12 residues. In germline, CDR1 is SQVTM, CDR2 ANQGSEA. The CDR3 nucleotides read TGCAGCGTTAGACAGGGTAAAAACATTCAGTACTTC. It is translated as CSVRQGKNIQYF.

This clone has just a few counts. CDR3 DNA sequence: TGCGCCAGCAGTCAGGGACTTCGTGGGCCCGGGGAGCTGTTTTTT. The encoded protein is CASSQGLRGPGELFF. This rearrangement joins TRBV23-1 to TRBJ2-2, with a tentative D call TRBD2 (6 bases). TRBV23-1 is reported as an ORF; its role is uncertain. The V and J ends lost 3 bases and 6 bases respectively, with 14 bases between them. The CDR3 covers 15 residues.

This clone was detected once. The chain links TRBV19 to TRBJ1-2; D possibly corresponds to TRBD1 (5 bases). V shed 6 bases and J shed 8 bases, with 16 bases lying between them. CDR3 length equals 13 residues. Germline-derived CDR1 and CDR2 are LNHDA and SQIVND (reference sequence). This CDR3 reads CASRVLGTKGYTF. For the CDR3, the DNA is TGTGCCAGTAGGGTACTGGGGACGAAAGGCTACACCTTC.

The chain carries TRBV9 and TRBJ1-2, with TRBD1 matching over 8 bases. The V and J ends lost 0 bases and 4 bases, in that order; junction bases with no gene match: 5. This CDR3 has 15 amino acids. The germline gives CDR1 SGDLS, CDR2 YYNGEE. CDR3 region: CASSVGDRGGYGYTF. The CDR3 DNA follows: TGTGCCAGCAGCGTAGGCGACAGGGGAGGCTATGGCTACACCTTC. Variable domain in full (rest from reference TRBV9 and TRBJ1-2): DSGVTQTPKHLITATGQRVTLRCSPRSGDLSVYWYQQSLDQGLQFLIQYYNGEERAKGNILERFSAQQFPDLHSELNLSSLELGDSALYFCASSVGDRGGYGYTFGSGTRLTVV.

V and J are TRBV2 and TRBJ1-2; a possible D gene is TRBD1 (5 bases). Deletions cut 2 bases from V and 5 bases from J, with 9 bases between. The CDR3 runs 13 residues. The germline CDR1 and CDR2 sequences are SNHLY and FYNNEI. This chain's CDR3 is CASSEPGWYGYTF. CDR3 in DNA: TGTGCCAGCAGTGAACCAGGGTGGTATGGCTACACCTTC.

This clone came up a few times. The gene calls are TRBV5-1 and TRBJ2-1, with D tentatively TRBD2 (5 bases). Germline loops: CDR1 SGHRS, CDR2 YFSETQ. Between the trimmed V and J ends, which lost 0 bases and 0 bases, there was a span of 10 bases. The CDR3 spans 16 residues. CDR3 sequence: CASSLGGRGSYNEQFF. The CDR3 DNA reads as TGCGCCAGCAGCTTGGGAGGACGGGGCTCCTACAATGAGCAGTTCTTC. Looking up the rest from reference TRBV5-1 and TRBJ2-1 gives the full variable domain: KAGVTQTPRYLIKTRGQQVTLSCSPISGHRSVSWYQQTPGQGLQFLFEYFSETQRNKGNFPGRFSGRQFSNSRSEMNVSTLELGDSALYLCASSLGGRGSYNEQFFGPGTRLTVL.